The source of this TCR beta chain is a study of T-cell reconstitution after alpha-beta-depleted transplantation in children. TCRbeta library preparation incorporated unique molecular identifiers. Via MiXCR, TCRdb re-called the PCR reads, giving one row per CDR3 protein. The sample lists just over 950,000 distinct CDR3 sequences, around 30% occurring once. Regarding this clonotype: The antigen remains undetermined.

Germline lookup yields CDR1 MGHRA and CDR2 YSYEKL. The CDR3 length is 16 residues. Deletions cut 1 base from V and 6 bases from J, with 17 bases between. Points from the study as a whole: After transplant, at about two months, alpha-beta T cells were reportedly derived from several hundred expanded graft clones. High day-60 TCRbeta diversity in some patients came from surviving recipient T cells and thymic progenitors.

Sequenced material: PBMCs, mostly from graft donor cells, taken 360 days after TCRalphabeta/CD19-depleted stem cell transplant. The TCR sequence derives from a boy younger than two who had a stem cell transplant for SCID, so the T cells may come from the graft donor. The genes are TRBV4-1 and TRBJ2-3; TRBD1 is a possible D gene (5 bases). As DNA, the CDR3 is TGCGCCAGCAGCCAAGGAAAACGTCAGGGTAGCGATACGCAGTATTTT. It translates to CASSQGKRQGSDTQYF.